This T cell receptor (beta chain) was identified during a study of tumor T cells in aggressive B-cell lymphoma. Sequenced by immunoSEQ multiplex PCR; TCRdb stores in-frame clones only, minus some. Among 8,400 or so clones listed, about 80% were seen once. The CDR3 is made up of 11 amino acids. Germline V gene data show CDR1 as DFQATT and CDR2 as SNEGSKA (reference sequence). The V and J ends lost 8 bases and 5 bases respectively, with 12 bases between them. The sequencing sample was made of tumor tissue. The sequence was collected from an adult with diffuse large B cell lymphoma. The chain carries TRBV20-1 and TRBJ1-1; D might be TRBD1 (5 bases). CDR3 protein: CSPSGGTEAFF. The CDR3 nucleotides are TGCAGTCCCTCGGGGGGGACTGAAGCTTTCTTT.